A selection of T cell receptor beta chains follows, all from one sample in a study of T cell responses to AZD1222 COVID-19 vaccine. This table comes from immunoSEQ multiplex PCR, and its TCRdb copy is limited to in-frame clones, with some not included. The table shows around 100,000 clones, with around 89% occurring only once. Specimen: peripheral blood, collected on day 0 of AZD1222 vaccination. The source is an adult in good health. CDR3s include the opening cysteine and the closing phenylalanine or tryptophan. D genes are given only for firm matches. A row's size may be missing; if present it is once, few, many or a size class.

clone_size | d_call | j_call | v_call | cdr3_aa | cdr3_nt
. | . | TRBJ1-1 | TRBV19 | CASSVRGADTEAFF | TGTGCCAGTAGTGTCAGGGGAGCGGACACTGAAGCTTTCTTT
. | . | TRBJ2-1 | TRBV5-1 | CASSLGSGAAYNEQFF | TGCGCCAGCAGCTTGGGGTCAGGGGCCGCCTACAATGAGCAGTTCTTC
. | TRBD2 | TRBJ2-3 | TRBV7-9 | CASSSRLAGADTDTQYF | TGTGCCAGCAGCTCTAGACTAGCGGGGGCCGACACAGATACGCAGTATTTT
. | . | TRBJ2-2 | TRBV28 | CASLRAGTTGELFF | TGTGCCAGCCTCAGGGCAGGGACCACCGGGGAGCTGTTTTTT
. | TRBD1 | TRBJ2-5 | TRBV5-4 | CASSFNRGQETQYF | TGTGCCAGCAGCTTCAACAGGGGGCAAGAGACCCAGTACTTC
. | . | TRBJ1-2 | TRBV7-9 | CASSALGGYTF | TGTGCCAGCAGCGCTCTGGGGGGCTACACCTTC
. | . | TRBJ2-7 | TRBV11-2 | CASSPNPTGRYEQYF | TGTGCCAGCAGCCCCAACCCGACAGGCCGCTACGAGCAGTACTTC
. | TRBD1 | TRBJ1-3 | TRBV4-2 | CASSQVGRDRDRNTIYF | TGTGCCAGCAGCCAAGTCGGAAGGGACAGGGACAGAAACACCATATATTTT
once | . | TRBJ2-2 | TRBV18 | CASSPLNTGELFF | TGTGCCAGCTCACCCCTAAACACCGGGGAGCTGTTTTTT
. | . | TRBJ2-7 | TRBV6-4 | CASSDRDFRLCEQYF | TGTGCCAGCAGTGACCGGGACTTTCGGTTGTGCGAGCAGTACTTC
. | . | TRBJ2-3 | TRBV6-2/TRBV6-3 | CASSYPDPTRTQYF | TGTGCCAGCAGTTACCCCGACCCGACACGAACGCAGTATTTT
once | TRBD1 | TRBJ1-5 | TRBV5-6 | CASSSRQGRMSNQPQHF | TGTGCCAGCAGCTCCCGACAGGGAAGGATGAGCAATCAGCCCCAGCATTTT
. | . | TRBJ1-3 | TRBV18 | CASSPEGSGNTIYF | TGTGCCAGCTCACCGGAGGGTTCGGGAAACACCATATATTTT
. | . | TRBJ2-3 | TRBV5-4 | CASSLGLATDTQYF | TGTGCCAGCAGCTTGGGGCTGGCCACAGATACGCAGTATTTT
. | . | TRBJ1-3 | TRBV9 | CASSGTNTGNTIYF | TGTGCCAGCAGCGGGACCAACACTGGAAACACCATATATTTT
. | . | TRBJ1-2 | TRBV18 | CASSLTGFRYGYTF | TGTGCCAGCTCACTAACAGGGTTTCGCTATGGCTACACCTTC
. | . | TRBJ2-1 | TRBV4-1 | CASSLPWASSYNEQFF | TGCGCCAGCAGCCTCCCCTGGGCCTCCTCCTACAATGAGCAGTTCTTC